Each of the 30 T cell receptor beta chains below was sequenced from the same sample in a study of monozygotic twins with inflammatory bowel disease. TCRdb reprocessed the 5' RACE reads, with one entry per CDR3 protein and no DNA. This listing includes about 160,000 distinct CDR3 sequences. Sample: blood. The receptors were gathered from a human donor with ulcerative colitis or Crohn's disease, or a healthy co-twin of an affected twin (not recorded which).

The chain is built from TRBV7-7 and TRBJ2-2. The CDR3 is made up of 13 amino acids. Germline-derived CDR1 and CDR2 are SSHAT and FNYEAQ (reference sequence). CDR3: CASSLDIRGELFF. Using reference TRBV7-7 and TRBJ2-2 for the parts outside the CDR3, the full variable domain is GAGVSQSPRYKVTKRGQDVTLRCDPISSHATLYWYQQALGQGPEFLTYFNYEAQPDKSGLPSDRFSAERPEGSISTLTIQRTEQRDSAMYRCASSLDIRGELFFGEGSRLTVL.

The chain employs TRBV3-1 and TRBJ2-7; as DNA is missing, the TRBD1 call by TCRdb cannot be tested. CDR3 length: 13 amino acids. Germline values: CDR1 LGHDT, CDR2 YNNKEL (reference sequence). The CDR3 sequence: CASSPPGYYEQYF.

CDR3 in amino acids: CASSLATQGHYEQYF. The V gene is TRBV5-5, the J gene TRBJ2-7; TCRdb reports TRBD1, a call that lacks DNA to check it against. The CDR3 has 15 amino acids. From germline, CDR1 is SGHKS and CDR2 YYEKEE (reference sequence).

The chain links TRBV5-1 to TRBJ2-1; TCRdb proposes TRBD1, but this gene call is untestable without DNA. This CDR3 is built from 15 residues. Germline V CDR1 and CDR2: SGHRS, YFSETQ. The CDR3 spells CASSLSGPENNEQFF.

The rearrangement links TRBV28 to TRBJ2-2; TCRdb indicates TRBD1, and absent DNA this call remains unverified. CDR3 length: 15 amino acids. Germline V gives CDR1 MDHEN, CDR2 SYDVKM. The CDR3 protein is CASSRTGGATGELFF.

The chain uses TRBV20-1 and TRBJ2-3; TCRdb calls TRBD2, which cannot be checked without DNA. Looked up from germline, CDR1 is DFQATT and CDR2 is SNEGSKA (reference sequence). The CDR3 spans 13 residues. The CDR3 region is CSATLAGEDTQYF.

The J gene is TRBJ1-1, the V gene TRBV20-1; the D call of TRBD1 rests on TCRdb alone, since no DNA is present to check it. This CDR3 contains 14 residues. Germline values: CDR1 DFQATT, CDR2 SNEGSKA (reference sequence). This CDR3 reads CSAPDGTANTEAFF.

J is TRBJ2-7 and V is TRBV5-6. Germline loops: CDR1 SGHDT, CDR2 YYEEEE. The CDR3 runs to 14 residues. CDR3 protein: CASSFGQGLYEQYF. Combining the CDR3 with reference TRBV5-6 and TRBJ2-7 gives the whole variable domain DAGVTQSPTHLIKTRGQQVTLRCSPKSGHDTVSWYQQALGQGPQFIFQYYEEEERQRGNFPDRFSGHQFPNYSSELNVNALLLGDSALYLCASSFGQGLYEQYFGPGTRLTVT.

The chain is built from TRBV11-1 and TRBJ1-1; TCRdb proposes TRBD1, but this gene call is untestable without DNA. The CDR3 runs 16 residues. Germline loops: CDR1 SGHAT, CDR2 FQDESV (reference sequence). The CDR3 reads CASSLSGGIMNTEAFF.

V is TRBV7-9 and J is TRBJ1-5. Germline V lookup: CDR1 SEHNR, CDR2 FQNEAQ (reference sequence). The CDR3 has 14 amino acids. CDR3 amino acids: CASSPREEEQPQHF.

The chain couples TRBV7-7 to TRBJ2-2. CDR3 length equals 14 residues. The germline gives CDR1 SSHAT, CDR2 FNYEAQ (reference sequence). This CDR3 reads CASSLGRPTGELFF.

The chain uses TRBV20-1 and TRBJ1-1. In germline, CDR1 is DFQATT, CDR2 SNEGSKA (reference sequence). This CDR3 comprises 15 residues. The CDR3 loop is CSARVPQGEKAEAFF.

This sequence joins TRBV28 and TRBJ1-5; TCRdb's D gene call, TRBD1, goes unchecked for lack of DNA. Germline-derived CDR1 and CDR2 are MDHEN and SYDVKM. This CDR3 region has 15 residues. The CDR3 loop reads CASSLLTGPVRPQHF.

The V call is TRBV18, the J call TRBJ2-7; with no DNA, the TCRdb D assignment of TRBD1 cannot be verified. This CDR3 is 15 amino acids long. Germline CDR1 reads KGHSH; CDR2 reads LQKENI. CDR3 protein: CASSPPIGGTYEQYF. Drawing the rest from reference TRBV18 and TRBJ2-7, the complete variable domain is NAGVMQNPRHLVRRRGQEARLRCSPMKGHSHVYWYRQLPEEGLKFMVYLQKENIIDESGMPKERFSAEFPKEGPSILRIQQVVRGDSAAYFCASSPPIGGTYEQYFGPGTRLTVT.

The chain links TRBV7-9 to TRBJ1-3; absent DNA, TCRdb's TRBD1 call cannot be checked. Germline lookup yields CDR1 SEHNR and CDR2 FQNEAQ (reference sequence). The CDR3 contains 16 residues. CDR3: CASSPIDGGVRNTIYF.

J is TRBJ2-7 and V is TRBV5-1; checking the TCRdb D call of TRBD1 is not possible without DNA. The CDR3 is made up of 15 amino acids. The germline V gene has CDR1 SGHRS and CDR2 YFSETQ. CDR3: CASSSKQGQRDDQYF.

The V gene is TRBV2, the J gene TRBJ1-3; with no DNA, the TCRdb D assignment of TRBD1 cannot be verified. The CDR3 is made up of 12 amino acids. Germline values: CDR1 SNHLY, CDR2 FYNNEI. The CDR3 sequence is CATGARGNTIYF.

The chain has TRBV2 and TRBJ2-5. Germline V gene data show CDR1 as SNHLY and CDR2 as FYNNEI. The CDR3 is made up of 13 amino acids. The CDR3 sequence is CASSRGNQETQYF.

The chain combines TRBV7-8 with TRBJ2-7. The CDR3 loop spans 11 amino acids. In germline, CDR1 is SGHVS, CDR2 FQNEAQ. The CDR3 is CASSLWGEQYF.

The J gene is TRBJ2-1, the V gene TRBV20-1. The germline CDR1 and CDR2 sequences are DFQATT and SNEGSKA (reference sequence). This CDR3 is built from 16 residues. This CDR3 reads CSARAKAWSSYNEQFF.

This chain connects TRBV14 to TRBJ2-7. This CDR3 contains 13 residues. Per germline, CDR1 SGHDN and CDR2 FVKESK. The CDR3 loop is CASSQGPRWKQYF.

The chain combines TRBV6-5 with TRBJ2-5; as DNA is missing, the TRBD1 call by TCRdb cannot be tested. The CDR3 covers 15 residues. CDR1 is MNHEY, CDR2 SVGAGI, per germline. The CDR3 spells CASSYSNWGAETQYF.

This chain links TRBV20-1 with TRBJ2-1; TCRdb gives TRBD2 as the D gene, but with no DNA this cannot be confirmed. The CDR3 loop spans 13 amino acids. Germline values: CDR1 DFQATT, CDR2 SNEGSKA (reference sequence). The CDR3 spells CSAISGLYNEQFF.

This chain uses TRBV11-1 with TRBJ2-1; absent DNA, TCRdb's TRBD2 call cannot be checked. This CDR3 contains 16 residues. In germline, CDR1 is SGHAT, CDR2 FQDESV (reference sequence). The chain's CDR3 is CASSPLSGPPYNEQFF.

The chain combines TRBV5-1 with TRBJ2-1; TCRdb outputs TRBD1, but without DNA this stays unchecked. Germline V CDR1 and CDR2: SGHRS, YFSETQ. CDR3 length: 16 amino acids. The CDR3 here is CASSLDGGAEPDEQFF.

The chain couples TRBV12-3 or TRBV12-4 to TRBJ2-6. The CDR3 contains 14 residues. CDR3 sequence reads: CASSVNSGANVLTF.

This rearrangement joins TRBV6-5 to TRBJ1-1. Germline lookup yields CDR1 MNHEY and CDR2 SVGAGI. This CDR3 is 14 amino acids long. This chain's CDR3 is CASSYSSLGGGRLF.

This chain joins TRBV5-5 and TRBJ2-4; TCRdb lists TRBD1, though no DNA is available to test this call. Germline V CDR1 and CDR2: SGHKS, YYEKEE (reference sequence). CDR3 length: 16 amino acids. The CDR3 sequence: CASSPTGGYNKNIQYF.

V and J are TRBV28 and TRBJ2-7; with no DNA, the TCRdb D assignment of TRBD1 cannot be verified. The CDR3 runs to 13 residues. CDR1 is MDHEN, CDR2 SYDVKM, per germline. This chain's CDR3 is CASSINRGYEQYF.

This CDR3 is CASRQPGDRGPYNEQFF. The chain uses TRBV12-3 or TRBV12-4 and TRBJ2-1; with no DNA, the TCRdb D assignment of TRBD1 cannot be verified. CDR3 size: 17 residues.